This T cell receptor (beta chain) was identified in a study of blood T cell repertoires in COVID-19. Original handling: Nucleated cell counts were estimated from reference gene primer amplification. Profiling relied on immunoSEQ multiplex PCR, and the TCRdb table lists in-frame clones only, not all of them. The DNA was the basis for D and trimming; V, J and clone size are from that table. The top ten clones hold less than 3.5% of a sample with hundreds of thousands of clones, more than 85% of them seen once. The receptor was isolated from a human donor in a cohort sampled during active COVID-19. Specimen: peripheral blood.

Here the CDR3 DNA reads TGCGCCAGCAGCCAAGGGGTCTGGCGGGGGGGGGTCAATGAGCAGTTCTTC. It is translated as CASSQGVWRGGVNEQFF. The chain links TRBV4-1 to TRBJ2-1; 9 bases are a match to TRBD2. This CDR3 has 17 residues. Germline assignment: CDR1 MGHRA and CDR2 YSYEKL. Germline trimming cut 1 base from V and 6 bases from J; bases unmatched to any gene: 10.